The TCR beta chain under discussion was sequenced for a study of blood T cell repertoires in COVID-19. Study-level background: Samples taken during acute and convalescent COVID-19 were collected in the United States, Italy and Spain. PBMCs, B-cell-depleted T cells, or T cells were the source of the cDNA or gDNA that made up the material.

The CDR3 is made up of 12 amino acids. Trimming took 6 bases from V and 12 from J; bases not matched to a gene: 8. Authors' data handling: Reference gene primer amplification yielded estimated nucleated cell counts. Profiled with immunoSEQ multiplex PCR; TCRdb holds only in-frame clones, not every one. V, J and clone size reflect that table, while D and trimming were determined from the DNA. The repertoire includes 120,000 to 150,000 clones, more than 75% of them detected once, and less than 45% sits in the top ten. The sequenced sample consisted of peripheral blood. This chain links TRBV12-3 or TRBV12-4 with TRBJ1-1; 9 positions agree with TRBD1. The TCR was taken from a man aged 50-60 years who had recovered from COVID-19. CDR3 loop: CASSAGTGKTFF. In nucleotides, the CDR3 is TGTGCCAGCAGCGCCGGGACAGGGAAAACTTTCTTT.